Shown below are 8 T cell receptor beta chains from a single sample sequenced in a study of cytomegalovirus exposure and HLA in healthy donors. The PCR had 60 Vbeta and 13 Jbeta primers. Libraries were prepared by immunoSEQ multiplex PCR; TCRdb keeps only in-frame clonotypes and omits some of them. The repertoire holds under 200,000 clones, roughly 70% seen once, with 1.5% to 2% in the top ten. What was sequenced was PBMCs. Receptor source: a woman between 25 and 40 years old in good health and CMV-seronegative.

This clone has just a few counts. V is TRBV19 and J is TRBJ2-7, with 7 nucleotides matching TRBD1. The CDR3 consists of 14 residues. From germline, CDR1 is LNHDA and CDR2 SQIVND (reference sequence). Germline trimming cut 6 bases from V and 0 bases from J; bases unmatched to any gene: 5. The CDR3 nucleotides read TGTGCCAGTAGCCGAGGGGACAGCTCCTACGAGCAGTACTTC. It is translated as CASSRGDSSYEQYF.

The chain uses TRBV7-9 and TRBJ2-5, with TRBD1 matching over 7 bases. Germline-derived CDR1 and CDR2 are SEHNR and FQNEAQ (reference sequence). V dropped 5 bases and J dropped 1; count of bases not matched to a gene: 7. This CDR3 contains 15 residues. The DNA for the CDR3 is TGTGCCAGCAGCCCGCGCCGACAGGGCCAAGAGACCCAGTACTTC. As protein: CASSPRRQGQETQYF.

This chain links TRBV6-1 with TRBJ2-3; D is perhaps TRBD2 (7 bases). V was cut by 3 bases and J by 1 base, with 11 bases left in between. The CDR3 runs 15 residues. Germline CDR1 MNHNS, CDR2 SASEGT. CDR3 sequence (DNA): TGTGCCAGCAGTGATCGGGGGGCGGGCACAGATACGCAGTATTTT. Translated: CASSDRGAGTDTQYF.

The chain couples TRBV9 to TRBJ2-7, with D possibly TRBD2 on 5 matching bases. Germline assignment: CDR1 SGDLS and CDR2 YYNGEE. CDR3 size: 15 residues. V was pared by 0 bases and J by 1 base, with 11 bases between. The CDR3 region has the DNA TGTGCCAGCAGCGTAGAGTCGGGAAAGTCCTACGAGCAGTACTTC. This codes for CASSVESGKSYEQYF.

The count of this clone is one. V gene TRBV4-1 combines with J gene TRBJ2-5, with no clear D. Germline values: CDR1 MGHRA, CDR2 YSYEKL. This CDR3 has 13 residues. The ends were cut back, 5 bases at V and 2 bases at J, with 9 bases in the middle. CDR3 sequence: CASSYNIQETQYF. The CDR3 coding sequence is TGCGCCAGCAGCTATAACATACAAGAGACCCAGTACTTC.

In the case of this clone: The identical CDR3 is also encoded by other nucleotide sequences in the sample. V usage is TRBV7-3 and J usage is TRBJ1-1; tentatively, D is TRBD1 (5 bases). The CDR3 consists of 14 residues. The germline V and J ends were trimmed by 5 bases and 1 base, with 11 bases remaining between them. Germline V gives CDR1 SGHTA, CDR2 FQGTGA. The CDR3: CASSPTGGNTEAFF. The CDR3, as DNA: TGTGCCAGCAGCCCCACGGGGGGGAACACTGAAGCTTTCTTT. Full variable domain (outside the CDR3, taken from reference TRBV7-3 and TRBJ1-1): GAGVSQTPSNKVTEKGKYVELRCDPISGHTALYWYRQSLGQGPEFLIYFQGTGAADDSGLPNDRFFAVRPEGSVSTLKIQRTERGDSAVYLCASSPTGGNTEAFFGQGTRLTVV.

This clone has just a few counts. The genes are TRBV6-1 and TRBJ2-1; TRBD2 might be the D (5 bases). The ends were cut back, 0 bases at V and 4 bases at J, with 10 bases in the middle. The CDR3 consists of 15 residues. Germline V gene lookup returns CDR1 MNHNS and CDR2 SASEGT. CDR3 in DNA: TGTGCCAGCAGTGAAGCGCTGGCGGGTTACAATGAGCAGTTCTTC. It yields the protein CASSEALAGYNEQFF.

Concerning this clone itself: Its ends do not fully match the called genes, so a read error is possible. V is TRBV7-9 and J is TRBJ2-7; TRBD1 is a possible D gene (5 bases). CDR3 size: 14 residues. In germline, CDR1 is SEHNR, CDR2 FQNEAQ (reference sequence). CDR3 coding DNA: TGTTCCAGCAGCTTTCAGGGTGGTGCCTACGAGCAGTACTTC. It translates to CSSSFQGGAYEQYF.